This TCR beta chain came from a study of CD8+ T cells in alopecia areata. Turning to this clone: Its antigen remains unknown.

Sequencing relied on a cDNA template that was reverse transcribed from extracted RNA. Repertoires were generated with immunoSEQ multiplex PCR, while TCRdb's copy carries only in-frame clones and drops some. Of 90,000 to 150,000 clones in the sample, 35% to 40% were seen once. Findings of the study overall: TCRs were shared less clearly across patients than in mice, possibly for HLA-related reasons.

V lost 8 bases, J lost 2 bases, and 7 bases lay in between. The CDR3 runs to 11 residues. Looked up from germline, CDR1 is WSHSY and CDR2 is SAAADI. Sequencing input: CD4+ T cells sorted from blood. The J gene is TRBJ2-7, the V gene TRBV10-2; D not certain. The sequence came from a human donor with alopecia areata. This CDR3 is CASRSTYEQYF. The DNA of the CDR3 is TGCGCCAGCCGGAGTACCTACGAGCAGTACTTC.